This T cell receptor beta chain was sequenced in a study of cytomegalovirus exposure and HLA in healthy donors. The PCR employed 60 Vbeta primers together with 13 Jbeta primers. The assay was immunoSEQ multiplex PCR, and TCRdb's table has in-frame clones only and misses some. The data show 170,000 or so clones, 84% seen once. Looked up from germline, CDR1 is MDHEN and CDR2 is SYDVKM. This CDR3 comprises 14 residues. After removal of 6 bases from V and 5 bases from J, the junction contained 6 bases not matched to a gene. The origin of this receptor is a girl aged 5-17 years in good health and CMV-seropositive. The sequenced sample was PBMCs. The J gene is TRBJ2-7, the V gene TRBV28, with 11 bases lining up with TRBD1. The CDR3 DNA follows: TGTGCCAGCAGGACGGGACAGGGGGTCAACGAGCAGTACTTC. It specifies CASRTGQGVNEQYF.